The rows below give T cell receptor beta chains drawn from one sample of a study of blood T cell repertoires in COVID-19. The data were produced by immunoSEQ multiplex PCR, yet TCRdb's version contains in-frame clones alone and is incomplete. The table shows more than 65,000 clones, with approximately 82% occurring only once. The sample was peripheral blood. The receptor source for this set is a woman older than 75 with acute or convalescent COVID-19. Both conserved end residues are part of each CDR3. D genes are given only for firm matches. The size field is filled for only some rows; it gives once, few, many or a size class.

CDR3 DNA: TGTGCCAGCAGTTACTCACCAGGGGGGAAGACTGAAGCTTTCTTT; CDR3 protein: CASSYSPGGKTEAFF; D gene: TRBD1; clone size: .; J gene: TRBJ1-1; V gene: TRBV6-2/TRBV6-3
CDR3 DNA: TGTGCCAGCAGCATATATCCTAGCGGGGGTACCAACACAGATACGCAGTATTTT; CDR3 protein: CASSIYPSGGTNTDTQYF; D gene: TRBD2; clone size: .; J gene: TRBJ2-3; V gene: TRBV7-2
CDR3 DNA: TGTGCCAGCAGCGCCCAGAGCGGCGGTATGTACGAAGAGCAGTACTTC; CDR3 protein: CASSAQSGGMYEEQYF; D gene: .; clone size: .; J gene: TRBJ2-7; V gene: TRBV7-2
CDR3 DNA: TGTGCTAGTGCCCGGGGAGCCCTGACAGGGAGACGAGAGACCCAGTACTTC; CDR3 protein: CASARGALTGRRETQYF; D gene: TRBD1; clone size: .; J gene: TRBJ2-5; V gene: TRBV12-5
CDR3 DNA: TGTGCCAGCAGCTCGACAGATACGCAGTATTTT; CDR3 protein: CASSSTDTQYF; D gene: .; clone size: once; J gene: TRBJ2-3; V gene: TRBV11-2
CDR3 DNA: TGTGCCAGCAGCCAGGAACAAAACACTGAAGCTTTCTTT; CDR3 protein: CASSQEQNTEAFF; D gene: .; clone size: .; J gene: TRBJ1-1; V gene: TRBV7-9
CDR3 DNA: TGTGCCTGGAGTGTTATATCCCCCTTAAATGGCTACACCTTC; CDR3 protein: CAWSVISPLNGYTF; D gene: .; clone size: once; J gene: TRBJ1-2; V gene: TRBV30
CDR3 DNA: TGTGCCAGCAGTGCAGTCAGGGGGCCTGAAAAACTGTTTTTT; CDR3 protein: CASSAVRGPEKLFF; D gene: TRBD1; clone size: .; J gene: TRBJ1-4; V gene: TRBV2
CDR3 DNA: TGTGCCAGCTCCCCAGGCTTCCAGGAAGGTCAGCCCCAGCATTTT; CDR3 protein: CASSPGFQEGQPQHF; D gene: .; clone size: few; J gene: TRBJ1-5; V gene: TRBV18
CDR3 DNA: TGTGCCAGCAGCTTAGGTGGCAGGGGTCGGAACACCATATATTTT; CDR3 protein: CASSLGGRGRNTIYF; D gene: .; clone size: .; J gene: TRBJ1-3; V gene: TRBV7-3
CDR3 DNA: TGTGCCATCAGTGCGGCCAGGGAAGAGACCCAGTACTTC; CDR3 protein: CAISAAREETQYF; D gene: .; clone size: .; J gene: TRBJ2-5; V gene: TRBV10-3
CDR3 DNA: TGTGCCAGCAGCTCCAGCCCGACAGGGGGCGAGCAGTACTTC; CDR3 protein: CASSSSPTGGEQYF; D gene: TRBD1; clone size: .; J gene: TRBJ2-7; V gene: TRBV7-3
CDR3 DNA: TGTGCCAGCACACTTTTAGATACGCAGTATTTT; CDR3 protein: CASTLLDTQYF; D gene: .; clone size: .; J gene: TRBJ2-3; V gene: TRBV28
CDR3 DNA: TGTGCCAGCAGTCCGACAGGGGCCCTCAAGCCTTTCTTT; CDR3 protein: CASSPTGALKPFF; D gene: TRBD1; clone size: .; J gene: TRBJ1-1; V gene: TRBV12-3/TRBV12-4
CDR3 DNA: TGTGCCTGGACGAGGGACTCCTACGAGCAGTACTTC; CDR3 protein: CAWTRDSYEQYF; D gene: .; clone size: .; J gene: TRBJ2-7; V gene: TRBV30
CDR3 DNA: TGTGCTAGTGGCATGGGACAGGGTGGCAATCAGCCCCAGCATTTT; CDR3 protein: CASGMGQGGNQPQHF; D gene: TRBD1; clone size: .; J gene: TRBJ1-5; V gene: TRBV12-5
CDR3 DNA: TGTGCCAGCAGCTCCTCAGGGAGGGACACTGAAGCTTTCTTT; CDR3 protein: CASSSSGRDTEAFF; D gene: .; clone size: .; J gene: TRBJ1-1; V gene: TRBV7-9
CDR3 DNA: TGCGCCAGCAGCGCGTCGACAGGGGGCGTCGAAAAACTGTTTTTT; CDR3 protein: CASSASTGGVEKLFF; D gene: TRBD1; clone size: .; J gene: TRBJ1-4; V gene: TRBV5-1
CDR3 DNA: TGTGCCAGCAGCCAAAGAGCTAGCGGGGACCAAGAGACCCAGTACTTC; CDR3 protein: CASSQRASGDQETQYF; D gene: TRBD2; clone size: .; J gene: TRBJ2-5; V gene: TRBV14
CDR3 DNA: TGTGCCAGCAGCACCCGGACAGGGGGCAATGAGCAGTTCTTC; CDR3 protein: CASSTRTGGNEQFF; D gene: TRBD1; clone size: .; J gene: TRBJ2-1; V gene: TRBV11-2
CDR3 DNA: TGTGCCAGTAGTATTCAGCGGGGGCCCTACAATGAGCAGTTCTTC; CDR3 protein: CASSIQRGPYNEQFF; D gene: TRBD2; clone size: .; J gene: TRBJ2-1; V gene: TRBV19
CDR3 DNA: TGTGCCAGCAGCCTTAGCGGGGGGTCCGACGAGCAGTACTTC; CDR3 protein: CASSLSGGSDEQYF; D gene: TRBD2; clone size: .; J gene: TRBJ2-7; V gene: TRBV7-9
CDR3 DNA: TGCAGTGCTAGCTACGGTGAGCAGTTCTTC; CDR3 protein: CSASYGEQFF; D gene: .; clone size: .; J gene: TRBJ2-1; V gene: TRBV20-1
CDR3 DNA: TGTGCCAGCAGCCCAGGACAGGGTGAAGCTTTCTTT; CDR3 protein: CASSPGQGEAFF; D gene: TRBD1; clone size: .; J gene: TRBJ1-1; V gene: TRBV25-1
CDR3 DNA: TGTGCCAGCAGTTACAGACAGAGCACAGATACGCAGTATTTT; CDR3 protein: CASSYRQSTDTQYF; D gene: .; clone size: .; J gene: TRBJ2-3; V gene: TRBV6-5
CDR3 DNA: TGTGCCAGCAGCAGCGCCGGACAGGGTAGCAATCAGCCCCAGCATTTT; CDR3 protein: CASSSAGQGSNQPQHF; D gene: TRBD1; clone size: .; J gene: TRBJ1-5; V gene: TRBV28
CDR3 DNA: TGTGCCAGCAGTGAGCGGGGGTCGACCAAAAACATTCAGTACTTC; CDR3 protein: CASSERGSTKNIQYF; D gene: TRBD2; clone size: .; J gene: TRBJ2-4; V gene: TRBV6-1
CDR3 DNA: TGTGCCAGCAGCCCTCGGGAGATTGAAGAGACCCAGTACTTC; CDR3 protein: CASSPREIEETQYF; D gene: .; clone size: .; J gene: TRBJ2-5; V gene: TRBV7-9
CDR3 DNA: TGTGCCAGCAGCGCAGGGGTCATACAGACCTATGGCTACACCTTC; CDR3 protein: CASSAGVIQTYGYTF; D gene: .; clone size: .; J gene: TRBJ1-2; V gene: TRBV14
CDR3 DNA: TGCAGCGCTACCGACAGGAACGGTGGAGGAAACACCATATATTTT; CDR3 protein: CSATDRNGGGNTIYF; D gene: .; clone size: .; J gene: TRBJ1-3; V gene: TRBV29-1
CDR3 DNA: TGTGCCAGCAGCCGGACCATAGGGGCCGGTGAAGCTTTCTTT; CDR3 protein: CASSRTIGAGEAFF; D gene: .; clone size: .; J gene: TRBJ1-1; V gene: TRBV14
CDR3 DNA: TGTGCCAGCAGTGATCAACGGTACACTGAAGCTTTCTTT; CDR3 protein: CASSDQRYTEAFF; D gene: .; clone size: .; J gene: TRBJ1-1; V gene: TRBV6-1
CDR3 DNA: TGTGCCAGCAGCCAGAGTATGGATTCACCCCTCCACTTT; CDR3 protein: CASSQSMDSPLHF; D gene: .; clone size: few; J gene: TRBJ1-6; V gene: TRBV3-1/TRBV3-2
CDR3 DNA: TGTGCCAGCAGTCCGCGGACAGCGTACGGATCACCCCTCCACTTT; CDR3 protein: CASSPRTAYGSPLHF; D gene: .; clone size: once; J gene: TRBJ1-6; V gene: TRBV6-5
CDR3 DNA: TGTGCCAGCAGCTTGTGGCGGGGGGCTAGCACAGATACGCAGTATTTT; CDR3 protein: CASSLWRGASTDTQYF; D gene: TRBD2; clone size: .; J gene: TRBJ2-3; V gene: TRBV7-2
CDR3 DNA: TGTGCCAGCATCGACCGGGGGGGACGTGGCTACACCTTC; CDR3 protein: CASIDRGGRGYTF; D gene: .; clone size: .; J gene: TRBJ1-2; V gene: TRBV6-5
CDR3 DNA: TGTGCCAGCAGCTGGGACAGGGTAGATACGCAGTATTTT; CDR3 protein: CASSWDRVDTQYF; D gene: TRBD1; clone size: .; J gene: TRBJ2-3; V gene: TRBV7-2
CDR3 DNA: TGTGCCAGCAGCCGACTGGACAGTTATAGCAATCAGCCCCAGCATTTT; CDR3 protein: CASSRLDSYSNQPQHF; D gene: .; clone size: .; J gene: TRBJ1-5; V gene: TRBV5-6
CDR3 DNA: TGTGCCAGCAGCCCCCACCAGGGGCGACAAGAGACCCAGTACTTC; CDR3 protein: CASSPHQGRQETQYF; D gene: .; clone size: .; J gene: TRBJ2-5; V gene: TRBV14